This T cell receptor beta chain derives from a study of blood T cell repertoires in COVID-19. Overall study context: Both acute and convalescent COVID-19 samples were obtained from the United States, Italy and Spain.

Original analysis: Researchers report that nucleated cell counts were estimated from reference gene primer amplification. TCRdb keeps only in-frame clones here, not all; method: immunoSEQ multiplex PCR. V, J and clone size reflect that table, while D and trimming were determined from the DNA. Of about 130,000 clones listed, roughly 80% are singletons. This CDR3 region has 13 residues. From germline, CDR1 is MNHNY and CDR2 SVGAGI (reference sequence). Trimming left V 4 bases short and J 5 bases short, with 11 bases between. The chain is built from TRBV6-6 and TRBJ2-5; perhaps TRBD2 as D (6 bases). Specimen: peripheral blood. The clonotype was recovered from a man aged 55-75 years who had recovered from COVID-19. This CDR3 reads CASSFGRGETQYF. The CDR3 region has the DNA TGTGCCAGCAGTTTCGGCCGGGGGGAGACCCAGTACTTC.